The 10 T cell receptor beta chains listed next were all sequenced from one sample in a study of vaccination effects on CD4 cells after COVID-19. This table comes from immunoSEQ multiplex PCR, and its TCRdb copy is limited to in-frame clones, with some not included. The sample lists nearly 45,000 clones, 72% occurring once. A roughly ten-day culture period preceded the isolation of CD4+ T cells. All participants had two doses of either the BNT162b2 or mRNA-1273 vaccine. No antigen has been assigned to these receptors. This material consisted of CD4+ T cells from PBMCs cultured without peptide, taken after COVID-19 vaccination. These receptor sequences come from a human donor who received a COVID-19 vaccine.

This CDR3 is CASGRQGSYGYTF. CDR3 DNA: TGTGCCAGCGGTAGACAGGGGAGCTATGGCTACACCTTC. The chain links TRBV25-1 to TRBJ1-2; 8 nucleotides line up with TRBD1. In germline, CDR1 is MGHDK, CDR2 SYGVNS. This CDR3 contains 13 residues. J lost 4 bases, V lost 8 bases, and 6 bases had no gene match.

The gene calls are TRBV2 and TRBJ1-1; TRBD1 aligns across 8 bases. Germline V gene lookup returns CDR1 SNHLY and CDR2 FYNNEI. The J segment lost 4 bases and the V segment lost 6 bases, leaving 7 bases of the junction unmatched. The CDR3 totals 14 residues. The CDR3 nucleotides are TGTGCCAGCAGGGGTGGACAGGGCTTCACTGAAGCTTTCTTT. This translates into CASRGGQGFTEAFF.

This clone was seen at least ten times. The V and J genes are TRBV2 and TRBJ2-1; 11 positions match TRBD2. Per the germline V gene, CDR1 is SNHLY and CDR2 is FYNNEI. The CDR3 loop spans 15 amino acids. The V and J ends lost 4 bases and 15 bases, in that order; junction bases with no gene match: 14. The CDR3 reads CASSGLAGGRSSGFF. The CDR3 DNA follows: TGTGCCAGCAGTGGATTAGCGGGAGGGCGGTCTTCTGGGTTCTTC.

The J gene is TRBJ1-1, the V gene TRBV29-1; 8 positions match TRBD1. The CDR3 has 16 amino acids. CDR1 and CDR2 from the germline V gene are SQVTM and ANQGSEA. J lost 4 bases, V lost 3 bases, and 13 bases had no gene match. The CDR3 bases are TGCAGCGTTGAGGCTGGGATCAGGGGGCAAGGCACTGAAGCTTTCTTT. Protein: CSVEAGIRGQGTEAFF.

In this sample, this clone turned up once. The chain employs TRBV29-1 and TRBJ2-5; D may be TRBD2 (5 bases). Trimming stripped 5 bases from V and 1 base from J, with 8 bases between. This CDR3 has 12 residues. The V gene's germline CDR1 is SQVTM and CDR2 ANQGSEA. The CDR3 sequence: CSVLSGQETQYF. CDR3 in DNA: TGCAGCGTTCTAAGCGGCCAAGAGACCCAGTACTTC. The entire variable domain, with the rest obtained from reference TRBV29-1 and TRBJ2-5, is as follows: SAVISQKPSRDICQRGTSLTIQCQVDSQVTMMFWYRQQPGQSLTLIATANQGSEATYESGFVIDKFPISRPNLTFSTLTVSNMSPEDSSIYLCSVLSGQETQYFGPGTRLLVL.

This chain joins TRBV9 and TRBJ2-2, with 15 bases fitting TRBD2. J gave up 1 base and V 4 bases, and 8 bases lay outside the gene matches. Germline lookup yields CDR1 SGDLS and CDR2 YYNGEE. This CDR3 comprises 19 residues. CDR3 sequence reads: CASSPGLAGGPWNTGELFF. CDR3 bases: TGTGCCAGCAGCCCCGGACTAGCGGGAGGGCCGTGGAACACCGGGGAGCTGTTTTTT.

The chain carries TRBV5-4 and TRBJ1-2, with a possible D match to TRBD1 (6 bases). In germline, CDR1 is SGHNT, CDR2 YYREEE (reference sequence). The CDR3 spans 16 residues. The V end was cut by 5 bases, the J end by 2 bases, with 19 bases between. For the CDR3, the DNA is TGTGCCAGCAGGCCCAATTCAGGGGATGGCAACTATGGCTACACCTTC. This gives the protein CASRPNSGDGNYGYTF. The full variable domain, rest sourced from reference TRBV5-4 and TRBJ1-2, is ETGVTQSPTHLIKTRGQQVTLRCSSQSGHNTVSWYQQALGQGPQFIFQYYREEENGRGNFPPRFSGLQFPNYSSELNVNALELDDSALYLCASRPNSGDGNYGYTFGSGTRLTVV.

The chain uses TRBV9 and TRBJ2-5; possibly TRBD2 for D (7 bases). The germline V gene has CDR1 SGDLS and CDR2 YYNGEE. The V end was cut by 1 base, the J end by 2 bases, with 9 bases between. The CDR3 extends over 14 amino acids. The CDR3 sequence: CASSVRGAQETQYF. CDR3 in DNA: TGTGCCAGCAGCGTACGGGGGGCTCAAGAGACCCAGTACTTC.

The table lists this clone with a count of one. The chain has TRBV12-3 or TRBV12-4 and TRBJ1-2, with D possibly TRBD1 on 5 matching bases. The CDR3 sequence is 13 residues long. V gave up 3 bases and J gave up 8 bases, with 13 bases separating them. The CDR3 reads CASSLSGVEGYTF. CDR3 in DNA: TGTGCCAGCAGTTTGTCGGGGGTAGAGGGCTACACCTTC.

The CDR3 DNA reads as TGTGCCAGCAGCCAAGCCCGGACGGGGGCCAAAAACATTCAGTACTTC. This encodes CASSQARTGAKNIQYF. The rearrangement uses TRBV3-1 (or the pseudogene TRBV3-2) and TRBJ2-4, with D possibly TRBD2 on 5 matching bases. V was shortened by 1 base and J by 1 base, with 11 bases between the two germline ends. The CDR3 has 16 amino acids. Germline lookup yields CDR1 LGHDT and CDR2 YNNKEL (reference sequence).